This T cell receptor beta chain comes out of a study of Graves' ophthalmopathy and Graves' hyperthyroidism. Investigators amplified TCR beta CDR3 regions from RNA transcripts. HTBI-primed RT-PCR formed the first round, and a multiplex PCR formed the second. TCRdb used MiXCR to reprocess the multiplex PCR reads, holding one entry per CDR3 protein. The sample shows roughly 170,000 distinct CDR3 sequences, approximately 40% of them seen only once. V was shortened by 0 bases and J by 5 bases, with 19 bases between the two germline ends. This CDR3 region has 17 residues. Whole-study results and caveats: Progression of ophthalmopathy was predicted by the model with roughly 70% sensitivity and about 72% specificity. Discrimination between ophthalmopathy and stable hyperthyroidism by a 13-signature model showed more than 85% sensitivity and 65% to 84% specificity. The blood repertoire also included most expanded thyroid clonotypes above 0.001 frequency.

Other autoimmune disease, uncontrolled infection, pregnancy and lactation led to exclusion. This clonotype was counted many times. What it recognizes is unknown. V and J are TRBV12-3 or TRBV12-4 and TRBJ2-5, with D perhaps TRBD2 (7 bases). The source of this sequence is a man aged 25-45 years with Graves' ophthalmopathy. Sequenced: peripheral blood. CDR3 amino acids: CASSLAKGGGLRETQYF. DNA for the CDR3: TGTGCCAGCAGTTTAGCGAAGGGGGGGGGACTGCGGGAGACCCAGTACTTC.